This entry lists 14 T cell receptor beta chains sequenced from one sample in a study of control samples from healthy donors and cancer patients. Assay used: immunoSEQ multiplex PCR; TCRdb lists only in-frame clones, some missing. The sample includes around 83,000 clones, 90% to 95% of them seen just once. Material: PBMCs. All receptors derive from a woman aged 35 to 49 with lung cancer.

This chain joins TRBV11-3 and TRBJ2-5; TRBD1 or TRBD2 may be the D gene (5 bases each). The CDR3 totals 13 residues. Trimming took 5 bases from V and 4 from J, leaving 11 bases between them. Germline CDR1 is SGHNT and CDR2 is YENEEA. CDR3 protein: CASSMGVRETQYF. The CDR3 nucleotides read TGTGCCAGCAGCATGGGGGTACGAGAGACCCAGTACTTC.

The rearrangement joins TRBV5-8 to TRBJ2-2; D is unresolved. CDR3 length: 15 amino acids. CDR1 and CDR2 (germline): SGHTS, YDEGEE. The V gene lost 4 bases and the J gene lost 6 bases, with 16 bases spanning the gap. In DNA form, the CDR3 reads TGTGCCAGCAGCCCAGACTTCACGTACCCCGGGGAGCTGTTTTTT. Protein: CASSPDFTYPGELFF.

This clone has more than one count but fewer than ten. V is TRBV7-8 and J is TRBJ2-3; TRBD2 aligns across 11 bases. The CDR3 consists of 15 residues. Germline V gene sequence: CDR1 SGHVS, CDR2 FQNEAQ. V lost 2 bases and J lost 6; bases outside the gene matches: 4. The CDR3 sequence is CASSLRSSGGDTQYF. DNA of the CDR3: TGTGCCAGCAGCTTAAGGTCTAGCGGGGGGGATACGCAGTATTTT.

This chain uses TRBV30 with TRBJ1-3, with unresolved D. V was pared by 2 bases and J by 0 bases, with 14 bases between. Germline CDR1 reads GTSNPN; CDR2 reads SVGIG (reference sequence). The CDR3 length is 16 residues. The CDR3 spells CAWSTLPFPSGNTIYF. The CDR3 DNA sequence: TGTGCCTGGAGTACACTACCGTTTCCCTCTGGAAACACCATATATTTT.

This chain joins TRBV30 and TRBJ1-3; no reliable D call. Germline V gene sequence: CDR1 GTSNPN, CDR2 SVGIG (reference sequence). The CDR3 is 11 amino acids. The V gene lost 1 base and the J gene lost 5 bases, with 3 bases spanning the gap. The CDR3 spells CAWSDRNTIYF. The CDR3 coding sequence is TGTGCCTGGAGTGATAGAAACACCATATATTTT.

The V gene is TRBV18, the J gene TRBJ1-2; D might be TRBD1 (5 bases). V shed 2 bases and J shed 4 bases, with 14 bases lying between them. Looked up from germline, CDR1 is KGHSH and CDR2 is LQKENI. The CDR3 covers 15 residues. The CDR3 DNA sequence: TGTGCCAGCTCACCAGAAGCTGCAGGGCCCTATGGCTACACCTTC. This codes for CASSPEAAGPYGYTF.

The rearrangement uses TRBV11-2 and TRBJ2-1; 9 bases are a match to TRBD2. V dropped 4 bases and J dropped 0; count of bases not matched to a gene: 7. Germline assignment: CDR1 SGHAT and CDR2 FQNNGV. CDR3 size: 17 residues. The CDR3 DNA sequence: TGTGCCAGCAGCTGGAGGGTAGCGGGGGTCTCCTACAATGAGCAGTTCTTC. This translates into CASSWRVAGVSYNEQFF.

The chain couples TRBV4-1 to TRBJ1-1; D may be TRBD1 (5 bases). V gave up 0 bases and J gave up 5 bases, with 13 bases separating them. This CDR3 is built from 15 residues. Per the germline V gene, CDR1 is MGHRA and CDR2 is YSYEKL. In DNA form, the CDR3 reads TGCGCCAGCAGCCAAGAACCGGGGGTTGGAACTGAAGCTTTCTTT. This codes for CASSQEPGVGTEAFF.

This chain connects TRBV11-2 to TRBJ1-6; D remains ambiguous. CDR3 length: 14 amino acids. V was shortened by 3 bases and J by 10 bases, with 13 bases between the two germline ends. Germline V lookup: CDR1 SGHAT, CDR2 FQNNGV. CDR3 nucleotide sequence: TGTGCCAGCAGCTTGGAGGTGGCGGACTCACCCCTCCACTTT. Encoded protein: CASSLEVADSPLHF.

The V gene is TRBV6-1, the J gene TRBJ1-5; D uncertain. The germline CDR1 and CDR2 sequences are MNHNS and SASEGT. The CDR3 contains 15 residues. V gave up 2 bases and J gave up 11 bases, with 19 bases separating them. CDR3 protein: CASSESLGPESAQHF. The CDR3 DNA reads as TGTGCCAGCAGTGAATCGTTAGGGCCGGAATCAGCCCAGCATTTT.

This clone was observed a single time. The J gene is TRBJ1-5, the V gene TRBV6-6; 8 nucleotides align to TRBD1. The CDR3 loop spans 14 amino acids. In germline, CDR1 is MNHNY, CDR2 SVGAGI (reference sequence). V lost 5 bases and J lost 7; bases outside the gene matches: 7. The CDR3 here is CASSATGGGQPQHF. CDR3 DNA: TGTGCCAGCAGTGCAACAGGGGGGGGGCAGCCCCAGCATTTT.

V usage is TRBV12-3 or TRBV12-4 and J usage is TRBJ2-1; no definite D call. This CDR3 has 12 residues. Trimming shortened V by 6 bases and J by 6 bases, and 9 bases separated the two germline ends. For the CDR3, the DNA is TGTGCCAGCAGCAATATCCTCAATGAGCAGTTCTTC. It codes for CASSNILNEQFF.

The V gene is TRBV6-6, the J gene TRBJ2-7; the D is unclear. This CDR3 has 12 residues. The ends were cut back, 3 bases at V and 12 bases at J, with 15 bases in the middle. Germline V CDR1 and CDR2: MNHNY, SVGAGI (reference sequence). CDR3 DNA sequence: TGTGCCAGCAGTTATGAGCTAGATACGGCGTACTTC. It translates to CASSYELDTAYF.

This chain links TRBV9 with TRBJ2-2, with TRBD1 identical over 10 bases. This CDR3 has 17 amino acids. CDR1 is SGDLS, CDR2 YYNGEE, per germline. V dropped 3 bases and J dropped 1; count of bases not matched to a gene: 6. In nucleotides, the CDR3 is TGTGCCAGCAGCGGACCCAGGGACAGGGGGAACACCGGGGAGCTGTTTTTT. Translated, it gives CASSGPRDRGNTGELFF.